This T cell receptor (beta chain) comes out of a study of T cell repertoires in cytomegalovirus infection. For the study at large: CMV epitopes, recently identified HLA-C-restricted and well-studied HLA-B-restricted, were used.

The length of the CDR3 is 12 residues. V dropped 3 bases and J dropped 8 bases, with 6 bases sitting between them. Germline lookup yields CDR1 KGHDR and CDR2 SFDVKD. TCRdb reprocessed the reads via MiXCR and lists one record per CDR3 protein. Of roughly 570,000 distinct CDR3 sequences listed, 40% are singletons. This clonotype was counted once. Its antigen is as yet unknown. The TCR was taken from a human donor in good health (CMV status not recorded). Some clones in this sample may be carry-over from other donors' samples. The chain joins TRBV24-1 to TRBJ1-4; D unclear. The sample consisted of cultured PBMCs, taken from culture after CMV antigen stimulation. The DNA of the CDR3 is TGTGCCACCAGTGATCCCGAAGAAAAACTGTTTTTT. It encodes CATSDPEEKLFF.